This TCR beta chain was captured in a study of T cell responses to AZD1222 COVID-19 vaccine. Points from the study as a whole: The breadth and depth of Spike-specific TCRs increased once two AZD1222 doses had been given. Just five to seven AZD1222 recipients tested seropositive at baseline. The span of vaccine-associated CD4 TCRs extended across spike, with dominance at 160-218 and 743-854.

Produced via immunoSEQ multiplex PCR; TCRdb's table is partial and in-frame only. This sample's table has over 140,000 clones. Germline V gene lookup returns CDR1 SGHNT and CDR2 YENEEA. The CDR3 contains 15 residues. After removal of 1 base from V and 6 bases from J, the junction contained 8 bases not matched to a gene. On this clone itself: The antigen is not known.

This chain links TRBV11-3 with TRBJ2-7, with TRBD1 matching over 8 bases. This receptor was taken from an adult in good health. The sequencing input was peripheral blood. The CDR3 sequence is CASSLGMRTGTEQYF. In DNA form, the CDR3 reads TGTGCCAGCAGCTTAGGTATGAGGACAGGGACCGAGCAGTACTTC. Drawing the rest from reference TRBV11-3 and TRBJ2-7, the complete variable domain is EAGVVQSPRYKIIEKKQPVAFWCNPISGHNTLYWYLQNLGQGPELLIRYENEEAVDDSQLPKDRFSAERLKGVDSTLKIQPAELGDSAVYLCASSLGMRTGTEQYFGPGTRLTVT.